This T cell receptor (beta chain) was retrieved from a study of shared clonotypes between healthy human individuals. Germline assignment: CDR1 MNHEY and CDR2 SVGAGI. This CDR3 is 14 amino acids long. V was clipped by 6 bases and J by 7 bases; unmatched bases: 6. This clone was found once. The table came from immunoSEQ multiplex PCR; TCRdb's copy has only in-frame clones and leaves some out. The table lists 2 million to 2.5 million clones, approximately 94% of them singletons. The chain is built from TRBV6-5 and TRBJ1-4; 9 bases fit TRBD1. Specimen: naive CD4+ T cells sorted from blood. Sample subset: CD45RA+ positively selected. This clonotype was obtained from a man younger than 35 in good health. The CDR3 region has the DNA TGTGCCAGCAGCCCACAGGGGGCGCGTGAAAAACTGTTTTTT. Translated, it gives CASSPQGAREKLFF.